These 8 T cell receptor beta chains were sequenced from one sample in a study of cytomegalovirus exposure and HLA in healthy donors. Primers for the PCR totalled 60 Vbeta and 13 Jbeta. Profiling relied on immunoSEQ multiplex PCR, and the TCRdb table lists in-frame clones only, not all of them. The repertoire holds about 160,000 clones, with roughly 71% as singletons. Sequenced material: PBMCs. The receptors derive from a woman between 45 and 60 years old in good health and CMV-seropositive.

V is TRBV18 and J is TRBJ2-1; D might be TRBD1 (5 bases). The CDR3 loop spans 13 amino acids. CDR1 and CDR2 (germline): KGHSH, LQKENI. V was trimmed by 0 bases and J by 5 bases, leaving 5 bases between them. This CDR3 reads CASSPPTDNEQFF. In DNA, the CDR3 is TGTGCCAGCTCACCACCGACAGACAATGAGCAGTTCTTC.

The gene calls are TRBV11-3 and TRBJ2-1; TRBD2 matches at 8 bases. The CDR3 runs 15 residues. The germline V gene encodes CDR1 SGHNT and CDR2 YENEEA. V lost 4 bases and J lost 7; bases outside the gene matches: 9. Written as DNA, the CDR3 is TGTGCCAGCAGCTCCCCCGGGACTAGGAGGAATGAGCAGTTCTTC. Translated: CASSSPGTRRNEQFF. The entire variable domain, with the rest obtained from reference TRBV11-3 and TRBJ2-1, is as follows: EAGVVQSPRYKIIEKKQPVAFWCNPISGHNTLYWYLQNLGQGPELLIRYENEEAVDDSQLPKDRFSAERLKGVDSTLKIQPAELGDSAVYLCASSSPGTRRNEQFFGPGTRLTVL.

The chain uses TRBV5-5 and TRBJ1-6, with TRBD1 identical over 8 bases. Per germline, CDR1 SGHKS and CDR2 YYEKEE (reference sequence). The CDR3 runs to 14 residues. V lost 3 bases and J lost 9; bases outside the gene matches: 5. The CDR3 loop is CASSSGTGGSPLHF. CDR3 sequence (DNA): TGTGCCAGCAGCTCCGGGACAGGTGGTTCACCCCTCCACTTT.

The rearrangement joins TRBV28 to TRBJ2-7; D not resolved. Deletions cut 6 bases from V and 0 bases from J, with 15 bases between. Germline CDR1 is MDHEN and CDR2 is SYDVKM. This CDR3 has 15 amino acids. In nucleotides, the CDR3 is TGTGCCAGCAGCCGAGACGCTAGGAGCTCCTACGAGCAGTACTTC. It is translated as CASSRDARSSYEQYF.

V is TRBV5-1 and J is TRBJ2-2, with 9 bases fitting TRBD2. Trimming cost V 0 bases and J 6 bases; bases outside gene matches: 3. Germline loops: CDR1 SGHRS, CDR2 YFSETQ. This CDR3 has 15 residues. DNA of the CDR3: TGCGCCAGCAGCTTGGTAGCGGGGGACTCCGGGGAGCTGTTTTTT. Translating it yields CASSLVAGDSGELFF.

The rearrangement links TRBV5-1 to TRBJ2-3; no reliable D call. Germline V gene lookup returns CDR1 SGHRS and CDR2 YFSETQ. The ends were cut back, 1 base at V and 4 bases at J, with 16 bases in the middle. This CDR3 has 16 amino acids. Here the CDR3 reads CASSLNTLVFPDTQYF. CDR3 sequence (DNA): TGCGCCAGCAGCTTGAACACATTGGTTTTTCCAGATACGCAGTATTTT. Combining the CDR3 with reference TRBV5-1 and TRBJ2-3 gives the whole variable domain KAGVTQTPRYLIKTRGQQVTLSCSPISGHRSVSWYQQTPGQGLQFLFEYFSETQRNKGNFPGRFSGRQFSNSRSEMNVSTLELGDSALYLCASSLNTLVFPDTQYFGPGTRLTVL.

The CDR3 DNA reads TGTGCCAGCAGTGGCCGGGACAGGGCCGGGGAGCTGTTTTTT. Translation: CASSGRDRAGELFF. The J gene is TRBJ2-2, the V gene TRBV6-1, with 9 bases lining up with TRBD1. This CDR3 is 14 amino acids long. Germline CDR1 is MNHNS and CDR2 is SASEGT. Losses at the gene ends were 4 bases for V and 6 bases for J; bases not matched to a gene: 3.

V is TRBV27 and J is TRBJ1-2, with D possibly matching TRBD1 (5 bases). The V end lost 2 bases, the J end lost 6 bases, and 16 bases lay between the germline ends. CDR1 is MNHEY and CDR2 is SMNVEV in the germline V gene (reference sequence). The CDR3 loop spans 15 amino acids. The CDR3 DNA reads as TGTGCCAGCAGTTTACATTTTACAGGTTTGGATGGCTACACCTTC. Amino acid sequence: CASSLHFTGLDGYTF.